This entry lists 21 T cell receptor beta chains sequenced from one sample in a study of early T cells in non-severe SARS-CoV-2 infection. TCRdb recomputed calls from the 5' RACE reads with MiXCR, one row per CDR3 protein. The data hold roughly 110,000 distinct CDR3 sequences, with 11% observed a single time. Sequences were obtained from whole blood. The receptors here all came from an adult who was a healthcare worker with PCR-confirmed SARS-CoV-2 infection or an uninfected control (not recorded which).

This clonotype has a handful of counts. This chain connects TRBV12-3 or TRBV12-4 to TRBJ2-5, with TRBD1 as a possible D gene (6 bases). The CDR3 has 14 amino acids. V was trimmed by 6 bases and J by 2 bases, leaving 13 bases between them. The CDR3 reads CASSTPGEQETQYF. The CDR3 DNA follows: TGTGCCAGCAGCACCCCAGGGGAACAAGAGACCCAGTACTTC.

The table lists this clonotype with many counts. This chain joins TRBV30 and TRBJ2-2; tentatively, D is TRBD1 (6 bases). Germline lookup yields CDR1 GTSNPN and CDR2 SVGIG (reference sequence). The CDR3 is 14 residues long. Trimming removed 3 bases from V and 7 bases from J, with 15 bases in between. The CDR3, as DNA: TGTGCCTGGAGGGAGTGGGGGCCGGGCGGGGAGCTGTTTTTT. Its translation is CAWREWGPGGELFF.

The rearrangement uses TRBV20-1 and TRBJ2-7; D may be TRBD2 (5 bases). Germline V CDR1 and CDR2: DFQATT, SNEGSKA (reference sequence). Trimming removed 4 bases at V and 6 bases at J, with 16 bases between. This CDR3 comprises 13 residues. The CDR3 DNA reads as TGCAGTGCTACAATCTCGGGATTCGGCGAGCAGTACTTC. Its protein is CSATISGFGEQYF.

This clonotype has more than one count but fewer than ten. The chain joins TRBV20-1 to TRBJ1-2, with TRBD1 matching over 9 bases. The V gene's germline CDR1 is DFQATT and CDR2 SNEGSKA (reference sequence). V was clipped by 6 bases and J by 4 bases; unmatched bases: 3. The CDR3 totals 12 residues. The DNA for the CDR3 is TGCAGTGCCGAGGACAGGGGCTATGGCTACACCTTC. As protein: CSAEDRGYGYTF.

This clonotype was seen at least ten times. The rearrangement uses TRBV20-1 and TRBJ2-1, with TRBD2 matching over 10 bases. V shed 6 bases and J 4 bases; nucleotides not matched to a gene: 6. The CDR3 extends over 14 amino acids. CDR1 is DFQATT and CDR2 is SNEGSKA in the germline V gene (reference sequence). Here the CDR3 DNA reads TGCAGTGCGCGGGGACTAGCGCCATACAATGAGCAGTTCTTC. Amino acid sequence: CSARGLAPYNEQFF.

This clonotype has only a few counts. The V call is TRBV20-1, the J call TRBJ2-1; 10 bases line up with TRBD2. Germline V lookup: CDR1 DFQATT, CDR2 SNEGSKA (reference sequence). The CDR3 totals 13 residues. The CDR3 bases are TGCAGCCCTAGCGGGAGCTCCTACAATGAGCAGTTCTTC. Translated: CSPSGSSYNEQFF.

The rearrangement links TRBV20-1 to TRBJ1-5; possibly TRBD1 for D (6 bases). The CDR3 contains 16 residues. Germline values: CDR1 DFQATT, CDR2 SNEGSKA (reference sequence). The V gene lost 1 base and the J gene lost 0 bases, with 13 bases spanning the gap. DNA for the CDR3: TGCAGTGCTAGAGTTTCAGGGGCATATAGCAATCAGCCCCAGCATTTT. It encodes CSARVSGAYSNQPQHF.

V usage is TRBV11-2 and J usage is TRBJ2-7; D is perhaps TRBD1 (5 bases). Germline loops: CDR1 SGHAT, CDR2 FQNNGV. V lost 3 bases and J 4 bases, leaving 13 bases between the germline ends. The CDR3 extends over 14 amino acids. In nucleotides, the CDR3 is TGTGCCAGCAGCTTCACAGGCAAACGGTACGAGCAGTACTTC. Protein product: CASSFTGKRYEQYF.

This clonotype was counted only a few times. The rearrangement links TRBV29-1 to TRBJ2-2; a possible D gene is TRBD1 (5 bases). Germline lookup yields CDR1 SQVTM and CDR2 ANQGSEA. The CDR3 loop spans 12 amino acids. V dropped 7 bases and J dropped 2 bases, with 8 bases sitting between them. Here the CDR3 DNA reads TGCAGCGCCGACAGAAACACCGGGGAGCTGTTTTTT. It translates to CSADRNTGELFF.

The chain joins TRBV10-1 to TRBJ2-4, with 8 bases identical to TRBD2. With 5 bases clipped from V and 9 bases from J, the junction kept 6 bases outside the gene matches. The CDR3 covers 13 residues. The germline gives CDR1 WNHNN, CDR2 SYGVQD (reference sequence). Written as DNA, the CDR3 is TGCGCCAGCAGTCCGGGGGGGCTAGGCATTCAGTACTTC. The encoded protein is CASSPGGLGIQYF.

V usage is TRBV6-6 and J usage is TRBJ2-1, with 10 bases aligning to TRBD2. With V trimmed by 6 bases and J by 4 bases, 9 bases remained unmatched. The CDR3 spans 16 residues. CDR1 MNHNY and CDR2 SVGAGI come from the germline V gene (reference sequence). CDR3 sequence reads: CASSPKGLAVYNEQFF. In nucleotides, the CDR3 is TGTGCCAGCAGCCCAAAAGGACTAGCGGTATACAATGAGCAGTTCTTC.

This clonotype appeared many times. The chain uses TRBV2 and TRBJ2-1, with 7 bases lining up with TRBD1. J was trimmed by 4 bases and V by 3 bases; bases with no gene match: 3. Germline V gene data show CDR1 as SNHLY and CDR2 as FYNNEI. The CDR3 has 14 residues. The CDR3 reads CASSEGQIYNEQFF. The CDR3 nucleotides read TGTGCCAGCAGTGAGGGACAGATTTACAATGAGCAGTTCTTC.

The V call is TRBV2, the J call TRBJ2-1, with 9 nucleotides matching TRBD2. This CDR3 is 14 amino acids long. With V trimmed by 5 bases and J by 6 bases, 5 bases remained unmatched. Germline V gene lookup returns CDR1 SNHLY and CDR2 FYNNEI. For the CDR3, the DNA is TGTGCCAGCAGTCGGACTAGCGATATCAATGAGCAGTTCTTC. Its translation: CASSRTSDINEQFF.

In its sample, this clonotype was seen a few times. The J gene is TRBJ2-1, the V gene TRBV12-3 or TRBV12-4, with TRBD2 matching over 10 bases. The CDR3 contains 15 residues. The ends lost 3 bases at V and 9 bases at J; junction bases unmatched: 8. This chain's CDR3 is CASSFPAGGSSEQFF. DNA for the CDR3: TGTGCCAGCAGTTTTCCAGCGGGAGGGTCGAGTGAGCAGTTCTTC.

This clonotype turned up a few times. The V and J genes are TRBV7-2 and TRBJ2-3; 10 bases agree with TRBD2. J gave up 6 bases and V 5 bases, and 11 bases lay outside the gene matches. Germline V gives CDR1 SGHTA, CDR2 FQGNSA. The CDR3 totals 16 residues. The CDR3 region has the DNA TGTGCCAGCAGCCTAACCAGCGGGAGGGCCGCGGATACGCAGTATTTT. This encodes CASSLTSGRAADTQYF. Drawing the rest from reference TRBV7-2 and TRBJ2-3, the complete variable domain is GAGVSQSPSNKVTEKGKDVELRCDPISGHTALYWYRQSLGQGLEFLIYFQGNSAPDKSGLPSDRFSAERTGGSVSTLTIQRTQQEDSAVYLCASSLTSGRAADTQYFGPGTRLTVL.

Remarks on this clonotype: Given a much more abundant clone one base away, this may be a read error. The chain carries TRBV9 and TRBJ2-1; 10 bases are shared with TRBD2. Looked up from germline, CDR1 is SGDLS and CDR2 is YYNGEE. Losses at the gene ends were 0 bases for V and 7 bases for J; bases not matched to a gene: 4. The CDR3 is made up of 15 amino acids. CDR3 residues: CASSVGAGGLNEQFF. In nucleotides, the CDR3 is TGTGCCAGCAGCGTAGGAGCGGGAGGGCTGAATGAGCAGTTCTTC.

This chain joins TRBV4-3 and TRBJ2-5, with D possibly called TRBD1 or TRBD2 (5 bases each). The CDR3 is 15 residues long. The germline CDR1 and CDR2 sequences are LGHNA and YSLEER. Trimming removed 5 bases at V and 5 bases at J, with 18 bases between. CDR3 DNA sequence: TGCGCCAGCAGCAATAGAGGGGCTAACGGGGAGACCCAGTACTTC. This sequence encodes CASSNRGANGETQYF.

This clonotype was counted many times. The chain combines TRBV3-1 with TRBJ2-1; D tentatively fits TRBD1 or TRBD2 (6 bases each). The CDR3 extends over 14 amino acids. Germline V gene data show CDR1 as LGHDT and CDR2 as YNNKEL (reference sequence). The V end lost 8 bases, the J end lost 6 bases, and 17 bases lay between the germline ends. The CDR3 DNA is TGTGCCAGCCGGGAGACAGGTGGGGTCAATGAGCAGTTCTTC. Amino acids: CASRETGGVNEQFF.

This clonotype was picked up many times. V and J are TRBV2 and TRBJ2-1, with D unresolved. The V gene's germline CDR1 is SNHLY and CDR2 FYNNEI. V lost 4 bases to trimming and J lost 4 bases, with 11 bases between them. CDR3 length: 14 residues. CDR3 sequence (DNA): TGTGCCAGCAGTGCGGTAGCCTCGTACAATGAGCAGTTCTTC. It translates to CASSAVASYNEQFF.

This rearrangement joins TRBV28 to TRBJ2-7; TRBD2 is a possible D gene (6 bases). There are 13 residues in the CDR3. The V gene's germline CDR1 is MDHEN and CDR2 SYDVKM. The V gene lost 6 bases and the J gene lost 1 base, with 10 bases spanning the gap. CDR3 in DNA: TGTGCCAGCAGAGGGACTGCTTCCTACGAGCAGTACTTC. It yields the protein CASRGTASYEQYF.

This clonotype appeared a few times. The CDR3 DNA sequence: TGCACCGCAACAGGGCAACGCACTGAAGCTTTCTTT. Translating gives CTATGQRTEAFF. The chain combines TRBV29-1 with TRBJ1-1, with D possibly matching TRBD1 (6 bases). In germline, CDR1 is SQVTM, CDR2 ANQGSEA. The CDR3 contains 12 residues.